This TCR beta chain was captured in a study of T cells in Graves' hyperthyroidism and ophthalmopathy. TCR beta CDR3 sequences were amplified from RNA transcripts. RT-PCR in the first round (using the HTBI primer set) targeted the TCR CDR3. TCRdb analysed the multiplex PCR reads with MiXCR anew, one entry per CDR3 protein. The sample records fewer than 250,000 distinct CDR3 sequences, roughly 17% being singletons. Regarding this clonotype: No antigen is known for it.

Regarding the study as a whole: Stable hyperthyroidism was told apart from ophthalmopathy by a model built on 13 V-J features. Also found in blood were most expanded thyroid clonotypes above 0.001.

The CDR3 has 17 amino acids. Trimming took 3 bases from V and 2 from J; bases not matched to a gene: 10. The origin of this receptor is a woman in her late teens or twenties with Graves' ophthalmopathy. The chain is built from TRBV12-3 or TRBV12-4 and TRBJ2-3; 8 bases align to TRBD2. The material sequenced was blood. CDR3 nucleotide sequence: TGTGCCAGCAGTTTGGGGAGACTAGCGACTAACACAGATACGCAGTATTTT. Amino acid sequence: CASSLGRLATNTDTQYF.